One and the same sample provided the 24 T cell receptor beta chains below, sequenced in a study of blood T cell repertoires in COVID-19. Assay used: immunoSEQ multiplex PCR; TCRdb lists only in-frame clones, some missing. The data contain around 35,000 clones, around nine tenths of them singletons. Sequencing was done on a sample of peripheral blood. Every receptor here comes from a man aged 55 to 70 with active COVID-19.

This sequence joins TRBV24-1 and TRBJ2-1; D is perhaps TRBD2 (5 bases). The CDR3 totals 15 residues. Germline CDR1 reads KGHDR; CDR2 reads SFDVKD. V lost 1 base, J lost 2 bases, and 8 bases lay in between. CDR3 residues: CATSDFSGTYNEQFF. Written as DNA, the CDR3 is TGTGCCACCAGTGATTTCTCCGGGACCTACAATGAGCAGTTCTTC.

V gene TRBV12-3 or TRBV12-4 combines with J gene TRBJ2-2; TRBD1 matches at 8 bases. The CDR3 is 12 amino acids. V was clipped by 6 bases and J by 8 bases; unmatched bases: 2. In DNA form, the CDR3 reads TGTGCCAGCAGGACAGGGGCGGGGGAGCTGTTTTTT. It is translated as CASRTGAGELFF.

The genes are TRBV27 and TRBJ1-5; no definite D call. Trimming left V 7 bases short and J 0 bases short, with 10 bases between. CDR1 is MNHEY, CDR2 SMNVEV, per germline (reference sequence). The CDR3 extends over 14 amino acids. CDR3 amino acids: CASTKAYSNQPQHF. CDR3 coding DNA: TGTGCCAGCACCAAAGCGTATAGCAATCAGCCCCAGCATTTT.

The rearrangement uses TRBV5-1 and TRBJ1-6; TRBD1 matches 9 bases. This CDR3 comprises 16 residues. Germline V lookup: CDR1 SGHRS, CDR2 YFSETQ. The trim removed 5 bases at V and 6 bases at J, leaving 9 bases unmatched. The CDR3 loop reads CASRSTGGNLNSPLHF. In nucleotides, the CDR3 is TGCGCCAGCAGGTCGACAGGGGGGAATCTTAATTCACCCCTCCACTTT.

This chain links TRBV4-3 with TRBJ2-7, with a weak D call TRBD1 (6 bases). The CDR3 extends over 15 amino acids. V was clipped by 4 bases and J by 3 bases, with 16 bases between them. CDR1 is LGHNA, CDR2 YSLEER, per germline. The CDR3 nucleotides are TGCGCCAGCAGCCCCCAGGGGCCCCCTATCTACGAGCAGTACTTC. This sequence encodes CASSPQGPPIYEQYF.

This chain joins TRBV28 and TRBJ2-3; D uncertain. V lost 4 bases and J lost 7, with 9 bases in between. Germline assignment: CDR1 MDHEN and CDR2 SYDVKM. The CDR3 sequence is 12 residues long. CDR3 nucleotides: TGTGCCAGCAGTTCACAGACGCATACGCAGTATTTT. Its protein product is CASSSQTHTQYF.

This rearrangement joins TRBV4-2 to TRBJ2-1; D is perhaps TRBD1 (5 bases). Germline V CDR1 and CDR2: LGHNA, YNFKEQ. The CDR3 has 15 residues. With 0 bases removed from V and 2 bases from J, the gap between germline ends came to 8 bases. The DNA of the CDR3 is TGTGCCAGCAGCCAAGATGGGGCCACCTACAATGAGCAGTTCTTC. It yields the protein CASSQDGATYNEQFF.

This chain links TRBV21-1 with TRBJ2-7; the table's D call TRBD1 went unverified against the DNA. TRBV21-1 is marked as a pseudogene. This CDR3 has 17 residues. CDR3 in amino acids: CASSGEEAGTGPYEQYF. In nucleotides, the CDR3 is TGTGCCAGCAGCGGAGAGGAAGCCGGGACAGGTCCCTACGAGCAGTACTTC.

This chain connects TRBV5-5 to TRBJ2-7; 7 nucleotides agree with TRBD1. Germline lookup yields CDR1 SGHKS and CDR2 YYEKEE (reference sequence). CDR3 length: 17 amino acids. Germline trimming cut 4 bases from V and 0 bases from J; bases unmatched to any gene: 13. This chain's CDR3 is CASSPGDGQEISYEQYF. CDR3 in DNA: TGTGCCAGCAGCCCCGGGGACGGACAGGAGATCTCCTACGAGCAGTACTTC.

This sequence joins TRBV7-2 and TRBJ2-1; 11 bases align to TRBD2. Germline-derived CDR1 and CDR2 are SGHTA and FQGNSA. The V segment lost 3 bases and the J segment 4 bases; nucleotides outside the gene matches: 8. The CDR3 totals 17 residues. This chain's CDR3 is CASSLRGLAALYNEQFF. CDR3 bases: TGTGCCAGCAGCTTGAGGGGACTAGCGGCCCTTTACAATGAGCAGTTCTTC.

This chain connects TRBV18 to TRBJ2-7; the D is unclear. V lost 6 bases to trimming and J lost 2 bases, with 8 bases between them. Germline CDR1 KGHSH, CDR2 LQKENI. There are 12 residues in the CDR3. Here the CDR3 reads CASSASAYEQYF. The DNA of the CDR3 is TGTGCCAGCTCCGCGTCTGCCTACGAGCAGTACTTC.

The rearrangement uses TRBV7-9 and TRBJ2-2; no reliable D call. V lost 2 bases and J lost 6, with 7 bases in between. The CDR3 extends over 13 amino acids. Germline loops: CDR1 SEHNR, CDR2 FQNEAQ (reference sequence). CDR3 region: CASSLRASGELFF. The CDR3 DNA reads as TGTGCCAGCAGCTTAAGAGCTTCCGGGGAGCTGTTTTTT.

This chain uses TRBV5-1 with TRBJ2-7; 7 bases agree with TRBD1. The germline gives CDR1 SGHRS, CDR2 YFSETQ. With V trimmed by 0 bases and J by 0 bases, 3 bases remained unmatched. The CDR3 has 15 residues. CDR3 amino acids: CASSLDGTDSYEQYF. The CDR3 region has the DNA TGCGCCAGCAGCTTGGATGGGACAGACTCCTACGAGCAGTACTTC.

This clone was detected only once. The chain links TRBV5-4 to TRBJ2-7, with D possibly TRBD2 on 7 matching bases. Germline V lookup: CDR1 SGHNT, CDR2 YYREEE (reference sequence). V was shortened by 4 bases and J by 7 bases, with 18 bases between the two germline ends. This CDR3 is built from 14 residues. The CDR3 is CASSTEGGAVEQYF. Here the CDR3 DNA reads TGTGCCAGCAGCACGGAAGGGGGGGCGGTGGAGCAGTACTTC. Looking up the rest from reference TRBV5-4 and TRBJ2-7 gives the full variable domain: ETGVTQSPTHLIKTRGQQVTLRCSSQSGHNTVSWYQQALGQGPQFIFQYYREEENGRGNFPPRFSGLQFPNYSSELNVNALELDDSALYLCASSTEGGAVEQYFGPGTRLTVT.

This chain links TRBV2 with TRBJ1-1; the D gene is possibly TRBD1 (5 bases). Germline V gives CDR1 SNHLY, CDR2 FYNNEI. The CDR3 totals 15 residues. The V gene lost 6 bases and the J gene lost 1 base, with 15 bases spanning the gap. In DNA, the CDR3 is TGTGCCAGCAGCCCCGCCCGGGGGTCGAACACTGAAGCTTTCTTT. It codes for CASSPARGSNTEAFF.

The chain carries TRBV5-8 and TRBJ2-2, with 9 bases that match TRBD1. CDR3 length equals 15 residues. The V gene's germline CDR1 is SGHTS and CDR2 YDEGEE. V lost 5 bases, J lost 4 bases, and 6 bases stayed unmatched. CDR3: CASRGRDRVTGELFF. In DNA form, the CDR3 reads TGTGCCAGCAGAGGTCGGGACAGGGTCACCGGGGAGCTGTTTTTT.

This chain connects TRBV6-1 to TRBJ2-2, with 9 positions matching TRBD1. CDR1 MNHNS and CDR2 SASEGT come from the germline V gene. Trimming removed 1 base from V and 9 bases from J; junction bases left unmatched: 3. CDR3 length equals 14 residues. In DNA form, the CDR3 reads TGTGCCAGCAGTGAAGGGACAGGGGCTCGGGAGCTGTTTTTT. Amino acid sequence: CASSEGTGARELFF.

The chain is built from TRBV7-9 and TRBJ2-7; weak D call: TRBD2 (5 bases). CDR1 SEHNR and CDR2 FQNEAQ come from the germline V gene (reference sequence). The CDR3 is made up of 15 amino acids. Trimming removed 3 bases at V and 5 bases at J, with 17 bases between. The CDR3 here is CASSFGYSSGDEQYF. DNA for the CDR3: TGTGCCAGCAGCTTCGGGTATTCGAGCGGAGACGAGCAGTACTTC.

This chain uses TRBV11-2 with TRBJ2-7; D uncertain. Trimming left V 5 bases short and J 0 bases short, with 11 bases between. The germline CDR1 and CDR2 sequences are SGHAT and FQNNGV. The CDR3 contains 14 residues. The CDR3 loop reads CASSRGQSSYEQYF. The CDR3 region has the DNA TGTGCCAGCAGCCGTGGGCAGAGCTCCTACGAGCAGTACTTC.

This chain connects TRBV5-4 to TRBJ2-7; D gene uncertain. Germline V CDR1 and CDR2: SGHNT, YYREEE (reference sequence). The CDR3 totals 12 residues. V lost 0 bases and J lost 6, with 7 bases in between. CDR3 sequence: CASSLAGFEQYF. The CDR3 bases are TGTGCCAGCAGCTTGGCCGGGTTCGAGCAGTACTTC.

This chain joins TRBV5-1 and TRBJ1-4, with TRBD1 as a possible D gene (5 bases). This CDR3 contains 14 residues. CDR1 and CDR2 (germline): SGHRS, YFSETQ. Trimming stripped 0 bases from V and 6 bases from J, with 9 bases between. This CDR3 is CASSLGQFHEKLFF. Written as DNA, the CDR3 is TGCGCCAGCAGCTTGGGACAGTTCCATGAAAAACTGTTTTTT.

This chain uses TRBV9 with TRBJ2-1; D is perhaps TRBD2 (6 bases). V was clipped by 0 bases and J by 0 bases, with 13 bases between them. CDR1 is SGDLS, CDR2 YYNGEE, per germline. This CDR3 spans 17 amino acids. Here the CDR3 reads CASSVGGGASSYNEQFF. DNA for the CDR3: TGTGCCAGCAGCGTAGGGGGCGGGGCCTCCTCCTACAATGAGCAGTTCTTC.

This clone was counted a single time. The chain has TRBV7-9 and TRBJ1-2; possible D gene TRBD1, 5 bases. V was trimmed by 1 base and J by 0 bases, leaving 12 bases between them. The CDR3 sequence is 16 residues long. Germline lookup yields CDR1 SEHNR and CDR2 FQNEAQ (reference sequence). The CDR3 is CASSLGTRGANYGYTF. Here the CDR3 DNA reads TGTGCCAGCAGCTTAGGGACTCGGGGGGCTAACTATGGCTACACCTTC. Using reference TRBV7-9 and TRBJ1-2 for the parts outside the CDR3, the full variable domain is DTGVSQNPRHKITKRGQNVTFRCDPISEHNRLYWYRQTLGQGPEFLTYFQNEAQLEKSRLLSDRFSAERPKGSFSTLEIQRTEQGDSAMYLCASSLGTRGANYGYTFGSGTRLTVV.

A single count supports this clone. CDR3 nucleotides: TGTGCCAGCAGCTTAGGGTTGGGACAGAACTCCTACGAGCAGTACTTC. It specifies CASSLGLGQNSYEQYF. The rearrangement joins TRBV13 to TRBJ2-7; TRBD1 agrees at 7 bases. This CDR3 spans 16 amino acids. Germline V CDR1 and CDR2: PRHDT, FYEKMQ (reference sequence). The trim removed 0 bases at V and 0 bases at J, leaving 5 bases unmatched. The complete variable domain, with remaining parts taken from reference TRBV13 and TRBJ2-7, reads AAGVIQSPRHLIKEKRETATLKCYPIPRHDTVYWYQQGPGQDPQFLISFYEKMQSDKGSIPDRFSAQQFSDYHSELNMSSLELGDSALYFCASSLGLGQNSYEQYFGPGTRLTVT.